The rows below give T cell receptor beta chains drawn from one sample of a study of vaccination and CD4 T cells after COVID-19. Via MiXCR, TCRdb re-called the PCR reads, giving one row per CDR3 protein. Found here are under 20,000 distinct CDR3 sequences, 65% to 80% of them singletons; the top ten hold approximately 18%. Their target antigens are unknown. Sequencing used CD4+ T cells from blood, cultured in vitro, obtained after SARS-CoV-2 vaccination. Source of these receptors: a human donor who received a COVID-19 vaccine. The CDR3 runs from the conserved cysteine through the conserved F or W. The D gene is left open where the match is weak. Size tells how often a clone was seen (once, few, many) or the class of an expanded clone, and some rows leave it out.

CDR3 protein	CDR3 DNA	D gene	clone size	J gene	V gene
CAWRLAGATDTQYF	TGTGCCTGGAGACTAGCGGGGGCGACAGATACGCAGTATTTT	TRBD2	-	TRBJ2-3	TRBV30
CAWSVFRVLTTNEKLFF	TGTGCCTGGAGTGTATTTAGGGTCCTTACAACTAATGAAAAACTGTTTTTT	-	-	TRBJ1-4	TRBV30
CASSTPYEGSRGTEAFF	TGTGCCAGTAGTACCCCCTATGAGGGTTCCAGAGGCACTGAAGCTTTCTTT	-	-	TRBJ1-1	TRBV19
CASSRGQISSYNSPLHF	TGTGCCAGCAGCAGGGGACAGATAAGCTCCTATAATTCACCCCTCCACTTT	TRBD1	-	TRBJ1-6	TRBV6-1
CSARSGLDRSNTEAFF	TGCAGTGCTAGAAGCGGGTTAGACAGGAGTAACACTGAAGCTTTCTTT	-	few	TRBJ1-1	TRBV20-1
CASSQPPGNTIYF	TGTGCCAGCAGCCAACCGCCTGGAAACACCATATATTTT	-	-	TRBJ1-3	TRBV7-9
CASSIDPVRGGTEAFF	TGTGCCAGTAGTATAGATCCGGTGAGGGGGGGTACTGAAGCTTTCTTT	-	-	TRBJ1-1	TRBV19
CATSDSKTGILHTDTQYF	TGTGCCACCAGTGATAGTAAGACCGGGATCCTACACACAGATACGCAGTATTTT	-	once	TRBJ2-3	TRBV24-1
CTSSQEGADTQYF	TGCACCAGCAGCCAAGAGGGCGCAGATACGCAGTATTTT	-	once	TRBJ2-3	TRBV1
CASGDKDRVNQPQHF	TGTGCCAGCGGAGACAAAGACAGGGTCAATCAGCCCCAGCATTTT	TRBD1	-	TRBJ1-5	TRBV6-1
CASSVEDRADYGYTF	TGTGCCAGCAGTGTAGAGGACAGGGCGGACTATGGCTACACCTTC	TRBD1	-	TRBJ1-2	TRBV6-1
CATSRDRVLNTEAFF	TGTGCCACCAGCAGGGACAGGGTTTTGAACACTGAAGCTTTCTTT	TRBD1	-	TRBJ1-1	TRBV15
CACTTSGLNYGYTF	TGTGCCTGCACAACCTCGGGTCTAAACTATGGCTACACCTTC	-	-	TRBJ1-2	TRBV30
CASSLGGSRDTQNIQYF	TGCGCCAGCAGCTTGGGGGGCAGCCGGGACACTCAAAACATTCAGTACTTC	-	-	TRBJ2-4	TRBV5-1
CASSKSYNEQFF	TGTGCCAGCAGTAAATCGTACAATGAGCAGTTCTTC	-	-	TRBJ2-1	TRBV11-3
CASSEGRGGETQYF	TGTGCCAGCAGTGAAGGGCGGGGTGGGGAGACCCAGTACTTC	-	-	TRBJ2-5	TRBV6-1
CASSEGTVRNQPQHF	TGTGCCAGCAGTGAAGGGACAGTCCGCAATCAGCCCCAGCATTTT	-	-	TRBJ1-5	TRBV2
CASSSHAESPLHF	TGTGCCAGCAGCTCCCACGCCGAGTCACCCCTCCACTTT	-	-	TRBJ1-6	TRBV7-2
CASSLRDRGPGNTGELFF	TGCGCCAGCAGCTTGAGGGACAGGGGGCCGGGAAACACCGGGGAGCTGTTTTTT	TRBD1	-	TRBJ2-2	TRBV5-1
CASKEAGDEAYEQYF	TGTGCCAGCAAGGAAGCGGGGGATGAGGCCTACGAGCAGTACTTC	TRBD2	-	TRBJ2-7	TRBV6-1
CASDYRGRRTEAFF	TGTGCCAGCGACTACAGGGGGCGGAGGACTGAAGCTTTCTTT	TRBD1	-	TRBJ1-1	TRBV6-1
CASSRARDGPVTGYTF	TGTGCCAGCAGCCGGGCACGAGATGGACCGGTGACTGGCTACACCTTC	-	few	TRBJ1-2	TRBV6-1
CASSLNAGGRGTQYF	TGTGCCAGCAGCTTAAATGCGGGGGGGCGTGGTACGCAGTATTTT	TRBD2	-	TRBJ2-3	TRBV7-2